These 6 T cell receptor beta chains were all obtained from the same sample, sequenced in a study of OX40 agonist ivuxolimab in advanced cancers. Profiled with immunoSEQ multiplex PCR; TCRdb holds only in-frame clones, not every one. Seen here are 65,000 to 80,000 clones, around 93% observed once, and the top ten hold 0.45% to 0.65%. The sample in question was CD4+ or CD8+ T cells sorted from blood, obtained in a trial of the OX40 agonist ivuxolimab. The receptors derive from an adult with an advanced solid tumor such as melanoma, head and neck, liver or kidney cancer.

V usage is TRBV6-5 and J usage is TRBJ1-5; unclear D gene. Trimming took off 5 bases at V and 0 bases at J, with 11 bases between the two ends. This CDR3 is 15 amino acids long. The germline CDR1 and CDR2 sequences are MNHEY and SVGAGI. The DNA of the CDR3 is TGTGCCAGCAGTCGACTCGGGAATAGCAATCAGCCCCAGCATTTT. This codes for CASSRLGNSNQPQHF.

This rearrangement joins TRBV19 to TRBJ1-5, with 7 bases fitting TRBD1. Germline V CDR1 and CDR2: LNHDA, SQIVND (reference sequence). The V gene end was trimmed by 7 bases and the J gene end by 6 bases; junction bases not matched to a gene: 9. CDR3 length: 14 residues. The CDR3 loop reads CASIRNRGGQPQHF. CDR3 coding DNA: TGTGCCAGTATCCGAAACAGGGGAGGTCAGCCCCAGCATTTT.

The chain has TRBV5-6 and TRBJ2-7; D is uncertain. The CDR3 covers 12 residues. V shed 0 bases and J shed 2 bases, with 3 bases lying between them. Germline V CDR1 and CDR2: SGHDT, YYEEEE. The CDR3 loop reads CASSLETYEQYF. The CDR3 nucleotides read TGTGCCAGCAGCTTGGAAACCTACGAGCAGTACTTC.

In DNA, the CDR3 is TGTGCCAGCAGCGCTCCCAGGGGGGGTGAGACTAATGAAAAACTGTTTTTT. Translation: CASSAPRGGETNEKLFF. V and J are TRBV9 and TRBJ1-4, with 7 bases identical to TRBD1. The CDR3 sequence is 17 residues long. CDR1 and CDR2 from the germline V gene are SGDLS and YYNGEE. Trimming removed 3 bases from V and 2 bases from J; junction bases left unmatched: 10.

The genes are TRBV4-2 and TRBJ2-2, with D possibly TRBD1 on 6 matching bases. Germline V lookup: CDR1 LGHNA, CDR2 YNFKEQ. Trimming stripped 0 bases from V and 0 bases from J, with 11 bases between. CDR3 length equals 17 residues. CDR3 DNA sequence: TGTGCCAGCAGCCAAGATTACAGGACAGCGAACACCGGGGAGCTGTTTTTT. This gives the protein CASSQDYRTANTGELFF.

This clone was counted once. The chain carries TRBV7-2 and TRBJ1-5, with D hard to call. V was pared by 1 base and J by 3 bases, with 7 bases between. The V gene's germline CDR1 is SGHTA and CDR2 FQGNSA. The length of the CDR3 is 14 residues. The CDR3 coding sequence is TGTGCCAGCAGCTTAGTCCGGGACAATCAGCCCCAGCATTTT. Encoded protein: CASSLVRDNQPQHF.